This TCR beta chain is from a study of early T cells in non-severe SARS-CoV-2 infection. This clonotype has at least ten counts. The antigen remains unidentified. TCRdb itself ran the 5' RACE reads through MiXCR, one entry per CDR3 protein. The data contain approximately 31,000 distinct CDR3 sequences, roughly 5.7% of them seen just once; the ten biggest clones take up approximately 5%. Regarding the study as a whole: Matches to VDJdb favored anti-spike CD8 responses and missed private and CD4 specificities.

The CDR3 contains 17 residues. J gave up 3 bases and V 6 bases, and 8 bases lay outside the gene matches. The V gene's germline CDR1 is SQVTM and CDR2 ANQGSEA. The chain links TRBV29-1 to TRBJ2-1, with 16 bases that match TRBD2. Sequencing used whole blood. The TCR originated in an adult who was a healthcare worker with PCR-confirmed SARS-CoV-2 infection or an uninfected control (not recorded which). Here the CDR3 reads CSVAGLAGGPRYNEQFF. The CDR3 nucleotides read TGCAGCGTCGCGGGACTAGCGGGAGGGCCGCGCTACAATGAGCAGTTCTTC.